Listed below are T cell receptor beta chains from one sample, sequenced in a study of blood T cell repertoires in COVID-19. Sequenced by immunoSEQ multiplex PCR; TCRdb stores in-frame clones only, minus some. The table shows 500,000 to 600,000 clones, with roughly 91% occurring only once. Sequencing was done on a sample of peripheral blood. Source of these receptors: a woman in her fifties or sixties with COVID-19, enrolled during active disease. Both conserved end residues are part of each CDR3. D genes are given only for firm matches. The size field is filled for only some rows; it gives once, few, many or a size class.

clone_size j_call v_call d_call cdr3_length cdr3_nt cdr3_aa
few TRBJ1-1 TRBV7-6 - 14 TGTGCCAGCAGCTTCGGACTGGGGAACACTGAAGCTTTCTTT CASSFGLGNTEAFF
- TRBJ2-1 TRBV6-5 TRBD2 14 TGTGCCAGCAGGAGACCGGGACTAGCAGGTGAGCAGTTCTTC CASRRPGLAGEQFF
- TRBJ2-7 TRBV9 TRBD1 15 TGTGCCAGCAGCGTTTCTGACAGGGGGGGCTACGAGCAGTACTTC CASSVSDRGGYEQYF
- TRBJ1-1 TRBV13 - 14 TGTGCCAGCAGCTTAGGTACCGGGGAGCCTGAAGCTTTCTTT CASSLGTGEPEAFF
- TRBJ1-3 TRBV30 TRBD1 15 TGTGCCTGGAGTTTGGGACAGGGCGCTGGAAACACCATATATTTT CAWSLGQGAGNTIYF
- TRBJ1-1 TRBV18 - 14 TGTGCCAGCTCTCCCGGGGGGACGAACACTGAAGCTTTCTTT CASSPGGTNTEAFF
once TRBJ2-3 TRBV5-1 TRBD2 17 TGCGCCAGCAGCTTGGAGGGACTAGTGGCCGGGGCAGATACGCAGTATTTT CASSLEGLVAGADTQYF
- TRBJ2-7 TRBV6-6 - 13 TGTGCCAGCAGTTACAGATCTAAGTACGAGCAGTACTTC CASSYRSKYEQYF
- TRBJ2-3 TRBV11-3 TRBD2 18 TGTGCCAGCAGCCCCTCGGGACTAGCGGGGTCTAGCACAGATACGCAGTATTTT CASSPSGLAGSSTDTQYF
- TRBJ1-2 TRBV24-1 TRBD1 15 TGTGCCACCAGTGACCGCTCCACAGGGGGCCATGGCTACACCTTC CATSDRSTGGHGYTF
- TRBJ2-3 TRBV4-1 TRBD1 16 TGCGCCAGCAGTCCGAGCAGACAGGGTATTGCGGATACGCAGTATTTT CASSPSRQGIADTQYF
- TRBJ2-7 TRBV19 TRBD1 12 TGTGCCAGTAGCACGGACAGGTACGAGCAGTACTTC CASSTDRYEQYF
- TRBJ1-4 TRBV19 - 15 TGTGCCAGTAGTATATCGGAGGGATTTAATGAAAAACTGTTTTTT CASSISEGFNEKLFF
- TRBJ1-2 TRBV28 - 13 TGTGCCAGCAGTTTATTTCCTCGAGGTTATGACACCTTC CASSLFPRGYDTF
- TRBJ2-3 TRBV5-4 - 9 TGTGCCATCGGAGATACGCAGTATTTT CAIGDTQYF
- TRBJ1-2 TRBV7-9 TRBD1 15 TGTGCCAGCAGCCAGGCAGGGGGCGGAAACTATGGCTACACCTTC CASSQAGGGNYGYTF
- TRBJ1-5 TRBV6-5 - 14 TGTGCCAGCAGTCCCACGGGGGGTCTTCAGCCCCAGCATTTT CASSPTGGLQPQHF
- TRBJ1-2 TRBV28 TRBD1 17 TGTGCCAGCAAAAGAACCGCGACAGGGAATATTAACTATGGCTACACCTTC CASKRTATGNINYGYTF
- TRBJ1-5 TRBV19 TRBD1 14 TGTGCCAGTAGTAGGGGACAGGGTGTTCAGCCCCAGCATTTT CASSRGQGVQPQHF
- TRBJ2-1 TRBV11-3 - 14 TGTGCCAGCAGCTCCTCGGTCGGGTCGGGGGAGCAGTTCTTC CASSSSVGSGEQFF
- TRBJ1-1 TRBV5-1 - 16 TGCGCCAGCAGCTTGGAACCGTCTGGGGGAGGAACTGAAGCTTTCTTT CASSLEPSGGGTEAFF
- TRBJ1-4 TRBV4-1 - 12 TGCGCCAGCAGCCAAGATCTGGAAAAACTGTTTTTT CASSQDLEKLFF
- TRBJ1-6 TRBV19 - 14 TGTGCCAGTAGTTCACTTTCGGGGAATTCACCCCTCCACTTT CASSSLSGNSPLHF
- TRBJ1-1 TRBV25-1 - 14 TGTGCCAGCAGTGAGGGACAATTGAACACTGAAGCTTTCTTT CASSEGQLNTEAFF
- TRBJ2-7 TRBV18 TRBD2 14 TGTGCCAGCTCACCACCCAGCGGGGCTTACGAGCAGTACTTC CASSPPSGAYEQYF
- TRBJ1-1 TRBV7-9 - 12 TGTGCCAGCAGCTTATCGAGGGCTCTAGCTTTCTTT CASSLSRALAFF
- TRBJ2-3 TRBV4-2 TRBD1 17 TGTGCCAGCAGCCAGGATCCCCCGGGACAGGGGATGAATACGCAGTATTTT CASSQDPPGQGMNTQYF
- TRBJ2-3 TRBV28 - 13 TGTGCCAGCACGAGATCTAGCACAGATACGCAGTATTTT CASTRSSTDTQYF
- TRBJ1-2 TRBV6-5 - 15 TGTGCCAGCAGTACGGTAGCACAGGCAGACTATGGCTACACCTTC CASSTVAQADYGYTF
- TRBJ2-1 TRBV7-3 - 14 TGTGCCAGCAGCAGCAAAGGGGGTCAGAATGAGCAGTTCTTC CASSSKGGQNEQFF
- TRBJ2-2 TRBV3-1/TRBV3-2 - 18 TGTGCCAGCAGCCAAGGCCCCCCCCAGGTTGGCGACACCGGGGAGCTGTTTTTT CASSQGPPQVGDTGELFF
few TRBJ1-5 TRBV9 - 14 TGTGCCAGCAGCGGGGCGGGTCCCAATCAGCCCCAGCATTTT CASSGAGPNQPQHF
- TRBJ2-7 TRBV2 - 15 TGTGCCAGCAGGGGCTTTTCACAGGGCTGGGACGAGCAGTACTTC CASRGFSQGWDEQYF
- TRBJ1-1 TRBV2 TRBD1 16 TGTGCCAGCAGTGAAGTGACAGGGGGCGGACGTACTGAAGCTTTCTTT CASSEVTGGGRTEAFF
- TRBJ1-4 TRBV9 TRBD1 13 TGTGCCAGCAACCCCTTGGGACAGGGAAAACTGTTTTTT CASNPLGQGKLFF
- TRBJ2-2 TRBV6-5 TRBD1 15 TGTGCCAGCAGTTACGGAGACAGGGTGGCCGGGGAGCTGTTTTTT CASSYGDRVAGELFF
few TRBJ1-5 TRBV30 TRBD1 12 TGTGCCTGGAGGACAGGGAAGGGGCCCCAGCATTTT CAWRTGKGPQHF